This T cell receptor (beta chain) was sequenced for a study of blood T cell repertoires in COVID-19. Study-wide background: There were acute and convalescent COVID-19 samples, and they came from the United States, Italy and Spain. PBMCs, B-cell-depleted T cells, or T cells provided the cDNA or gDNA that made up the material.

In the original workflow: Amplifying reference gene primers gave estimates of nucleated cell counts. The assay was immunoSEQ multiplex PCR, and TCRdb's table has in-frame clones only and misses some. That table is the source of V, J and clone size, and D and trimming were worked out from the DNA. The repertoire holds approximately 72,000 clones, with about 85% as singletons. Per the germline V gene, CDR1 is SGDLS and CDR2 is YYNGEE. The trim removed 0 bases at V and 6 bases at J, leaving 5 bases unmatched. The CDR3 runs 17 residues. The receptor was isolated from an elderly woman with active or convalescent COVID-19. The sample taken for sequencing was peripheral blood. J is TRBJ1-6 and V is TRBV9; TRBD1 matches 11 bases. CDR3 in amino acids: CASSVGGTGGSNSPLHF. CDR3 DNA sequence: TGTGCCAGCAGCGTAGGGGGGACAGGGGGAAGTAATTCACCCCTCCACTTT.